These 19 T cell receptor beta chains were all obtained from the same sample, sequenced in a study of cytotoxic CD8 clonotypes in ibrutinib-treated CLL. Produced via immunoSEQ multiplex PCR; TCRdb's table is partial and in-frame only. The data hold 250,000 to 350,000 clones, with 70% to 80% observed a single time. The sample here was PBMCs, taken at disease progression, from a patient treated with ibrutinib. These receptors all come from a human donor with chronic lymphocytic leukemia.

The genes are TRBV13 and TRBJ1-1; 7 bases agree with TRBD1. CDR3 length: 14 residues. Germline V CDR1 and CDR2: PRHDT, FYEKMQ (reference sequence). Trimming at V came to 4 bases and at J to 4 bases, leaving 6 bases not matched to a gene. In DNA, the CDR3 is TGTGCCAGCAGCTCCTACCCAGGGGGCACTGAAGCTTTCTTT. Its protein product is CASSSYPGGTEAFF.

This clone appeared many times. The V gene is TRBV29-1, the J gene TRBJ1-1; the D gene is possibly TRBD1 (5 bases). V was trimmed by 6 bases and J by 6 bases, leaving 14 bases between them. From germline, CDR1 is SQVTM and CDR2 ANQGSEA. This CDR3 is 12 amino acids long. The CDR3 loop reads CSVPRGRAEAFF. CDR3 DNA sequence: TGCAGCGTCCCTCGGGGGAGGGCTGAAGCTTTCTTT. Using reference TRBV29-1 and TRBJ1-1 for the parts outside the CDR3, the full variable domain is SAVISQKPSRDICQRGTSLTIQCQVDSQVTMMFWYRQQPGQSLTLIATANQGSEATYESGFVIDKFPISRPNLTFSTLTVSNMSPEDSSIYLCSVPRGRAEAFFGQGTRLTVV.

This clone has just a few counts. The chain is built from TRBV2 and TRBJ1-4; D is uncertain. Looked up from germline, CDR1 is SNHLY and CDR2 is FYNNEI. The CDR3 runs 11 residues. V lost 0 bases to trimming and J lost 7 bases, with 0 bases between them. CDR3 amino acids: CASSEAEKLFF. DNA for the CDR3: TGTGCCAGCAGTGAAGCTGAAAAACTGTTTTTT. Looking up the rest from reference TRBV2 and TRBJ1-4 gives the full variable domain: EPEVTQTPSHQVTQMGQEVILRCVPISNHLYFYWYRQILGQKVEFLVSFYNNEISEKSEIFDDQFSVERPDGSNFTLKIRSTKLEDSAMYFCASSEAEKLFFGSGTQLSVL.

CDR3 in amino acids: CASSLFLGPTSTDTQYF. The CDR3 nucleotides read TGTGCCAGCAGTTTATTTTTAGGCCCCACTAGCACAGATACGCAGTATTTT. J is TRBJ2-3 and V is TRBV28, with unresolved D. Trimming left V 1 base short and J 0 bases short, with 14 bases between. The germline CDR1 and CDR2 sequences are MDHEN and SYDVKM. The CDR3 contains 17 residues. Using reference TRBV28 and TRBJ2-3 for the parts outside the CDR3, the full variable domain is DVKVTQSSRYLVKRTGEKVFLECVQDMDHENMFWYRQDPGLGLRLIYFSYDVKMKEKGDIPEGYSVSREKKERFSLILESASTNQTSMYLCASSLFLGPTSTDTQYFGPGTRLTVL.

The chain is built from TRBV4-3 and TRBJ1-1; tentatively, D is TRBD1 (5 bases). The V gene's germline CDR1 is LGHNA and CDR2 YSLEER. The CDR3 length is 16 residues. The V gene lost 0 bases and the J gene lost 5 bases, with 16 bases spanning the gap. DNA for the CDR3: TGCGCCAGCAGCCAAGATCCACGGCCGGGGGGTACTGAAGCTTTCTTT. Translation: CASSQDPRPGGTEAFF.

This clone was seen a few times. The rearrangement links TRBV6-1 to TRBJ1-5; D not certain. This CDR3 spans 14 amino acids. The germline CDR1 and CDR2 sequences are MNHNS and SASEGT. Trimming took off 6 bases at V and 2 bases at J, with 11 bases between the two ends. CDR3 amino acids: CASRGVAGNQPQHF. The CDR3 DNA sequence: TGTGCCAGCAGAGGCGTGGCTGGCAATCAGCCCCAGCATTTT.

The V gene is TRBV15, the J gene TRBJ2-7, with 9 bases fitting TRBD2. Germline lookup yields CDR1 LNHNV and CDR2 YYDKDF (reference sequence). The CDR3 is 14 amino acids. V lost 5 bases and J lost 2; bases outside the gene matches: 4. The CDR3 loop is CATSVAGGPYEQYF. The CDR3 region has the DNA TGTGCCACCAGCGTGGCGGGAGGGCCCTACGAGCAGTACTTC.

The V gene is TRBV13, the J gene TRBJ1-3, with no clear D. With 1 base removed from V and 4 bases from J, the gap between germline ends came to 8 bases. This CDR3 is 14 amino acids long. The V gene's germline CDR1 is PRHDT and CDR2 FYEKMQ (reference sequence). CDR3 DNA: TGTGCCAGCAGCTTAGAGTTCAGAGGAAACACCATATATTTT. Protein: CASSLEFRGNTIYF.

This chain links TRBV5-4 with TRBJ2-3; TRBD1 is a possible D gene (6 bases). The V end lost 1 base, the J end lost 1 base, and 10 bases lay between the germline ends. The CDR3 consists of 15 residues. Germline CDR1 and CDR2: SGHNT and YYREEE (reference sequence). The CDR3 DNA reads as TGTGCCAGCAGCTTGACAGGGTGGGGCACAGATACGCAGTATTTT. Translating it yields CASSLTGWGTDTQYF.

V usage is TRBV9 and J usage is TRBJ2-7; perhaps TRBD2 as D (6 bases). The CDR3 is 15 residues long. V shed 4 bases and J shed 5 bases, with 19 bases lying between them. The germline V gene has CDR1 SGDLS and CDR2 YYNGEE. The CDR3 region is CASSLTGVPNHEQYF. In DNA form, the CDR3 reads TGTGCCAGCAGCCTAACGGGAGTTCCCAACCACGAGCAGTACTTC.

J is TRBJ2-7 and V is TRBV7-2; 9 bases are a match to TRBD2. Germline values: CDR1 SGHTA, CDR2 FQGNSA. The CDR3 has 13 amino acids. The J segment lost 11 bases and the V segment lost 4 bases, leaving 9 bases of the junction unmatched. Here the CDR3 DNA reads TGTGCCAGCAGCTCCCGACTAGCGGTACGGAAGTACTTC. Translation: CASSSRLAVRKYF.

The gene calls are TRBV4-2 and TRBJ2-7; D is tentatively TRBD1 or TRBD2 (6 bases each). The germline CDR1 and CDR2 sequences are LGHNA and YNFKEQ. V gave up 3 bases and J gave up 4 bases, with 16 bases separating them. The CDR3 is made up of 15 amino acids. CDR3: CASSQLVGGPYEQYF. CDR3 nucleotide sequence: TGTGCCAGCAGCCAGCTCGTTGGGGGGCCTTACGAGCAGTACTTC.

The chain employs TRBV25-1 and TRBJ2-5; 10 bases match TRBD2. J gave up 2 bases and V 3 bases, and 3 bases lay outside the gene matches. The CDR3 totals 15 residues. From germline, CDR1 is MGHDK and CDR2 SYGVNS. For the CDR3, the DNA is TGTGCCAGCAGTGACGGGACTAGCGAGCAAGAGACCCAGTACTTC. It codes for CASSDGTSEQETQYF.

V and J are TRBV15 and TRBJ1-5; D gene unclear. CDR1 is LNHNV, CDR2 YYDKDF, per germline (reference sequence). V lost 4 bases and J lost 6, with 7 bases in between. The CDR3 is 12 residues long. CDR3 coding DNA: TGTGCCACCAGCACGAACGCTCAGCCCCAGCATTTT. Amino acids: CATSTNAQPQHF.

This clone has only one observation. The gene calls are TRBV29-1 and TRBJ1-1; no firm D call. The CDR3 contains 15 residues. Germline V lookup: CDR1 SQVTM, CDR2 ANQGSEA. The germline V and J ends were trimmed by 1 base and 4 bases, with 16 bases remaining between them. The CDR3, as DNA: TGCAGCGTTGAAGTTTTGGTCAGCCGATCCACTGAAGCTTTCTTT. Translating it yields CSVEVLVSRSTEAFF.

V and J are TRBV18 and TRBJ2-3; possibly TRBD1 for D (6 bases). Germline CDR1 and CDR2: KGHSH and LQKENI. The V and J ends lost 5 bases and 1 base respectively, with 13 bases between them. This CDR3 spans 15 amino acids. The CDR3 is CASSAYRAGTDTQYF. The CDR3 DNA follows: TGTGCCAGCTCAGCATACAGGGCCGGCACAGATACGCAGTATTTT.

The CDR3 bases are TGTGCCAGTAGTACGCGACAGGATCATTCACCCCTCCACTTT. Its protein product is CASSTRQDHSPLHF. The chain links TRBV19 to TRBJ1-6; TRBD1 is a possible D gene (6 bases). CDR1 and CDR2 (germline): LNHDA, SQIVND (reference sequence). V lost 4 bases and J 8 bases, leaving 12 bases between the germline ends. This CDR3 spans 14 amino acids.

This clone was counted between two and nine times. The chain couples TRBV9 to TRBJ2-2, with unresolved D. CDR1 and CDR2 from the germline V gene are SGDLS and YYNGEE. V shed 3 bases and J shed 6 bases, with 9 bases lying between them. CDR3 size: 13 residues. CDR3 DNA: TGTGCCAGCAGCGCCCGCTGGCCCGGGGAGCTGTTTTTT. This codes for CASSARWPGELFF.

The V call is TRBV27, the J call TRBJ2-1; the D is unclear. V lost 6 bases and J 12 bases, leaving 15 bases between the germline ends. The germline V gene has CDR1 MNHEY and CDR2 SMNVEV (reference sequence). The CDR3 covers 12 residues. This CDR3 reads CASSPKGSGQFF. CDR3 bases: TGTGCCAGCAGCCCGAAGGGTTCTGGGCAGTTCTTC.